What follows are 4 T cell receptor beta chains derived from one specimen sequenced in a study of T cell responses to AZD1222 COVID-19 vaccine. Only in-frame clones appear in the TCRdb table, and some are missing; sequencing was by immunoSEQ multiplex PCR. The sample yields 120,000 to 150,000 clones, approximately 88% seen once. The material sequenced was peripheral blood, taken 28 days after the second dose of the MenACWY control vaccine. The receptors shown here come from an adult who received the MenACWY meningococcal vaccine as a control.

The chain joins TRBV19 to TRBJ2-3; unclear D gene. This CDR3 is 16 amino acids long. Germline CDR1 reads LNHDA; CDR2 reads SQIVND (reference sequence). Trimming shortened V by 1 base and J by 1 base, and 12 bases separated the two germline ends. The DNA for the CDR3 is TGTGCCAGTAGTATAGGTCAGGCCGCTCGCACAGATACGCAGTATTTT. Translating gives CASSIGQAARTDTQYF.

The V and J genes are TRBV7-9 and TRBJ2-1; TRBD2 aligns across 12 bases. This CDR3 spans 14 amino acids. Losses at the gene ends were 5 bases for V and 8 bases for J; bases not matched to a gene: 4. Per germline, CDR1 SEHNR and CDR2 FQNEAQ (reference sequence). The CDR3 DNA follows: TGTGCCAGCAGCGGTCTAGCGGGAGGGTATGAGCAGTTCTTC. It is translated as CASSGLAGGYEQFF.

CDR3 sequence: CASSLEGDTLNTGELFF. The DNA for the CDR3 is TGCGCCAGCAGCCTGGAGGGGGACACCCTGAACACCGGGGAGCTGTTTTTT. The chain has TRBV5-1 and TRBJ2-2; the D call may be TRBD1 or TRBD2 (6 bases each). V was clipped by 4 bases and J by 1 base, with 17 bases between them. The germline V gene encodes CDR1 SGHRS and CDR2 YFSETQ. CDR3 length: 17 amino acids.

This chain joins TRBV29-1 and TRBJ2-3; no firm D call. CDR3 length equals 12 residues. The V gene lost 2 bases and the J gene lost 4 bases, with 7 bases spanning the gap. The germline gives CDR1 SQVTM, CDR2 ANQGSEA. CDR3: CSVESPADTQYF. The DNA of the CDR3 is TGCAGCGTTGAATCCCCCGCAGATACGCAGTATTTT.